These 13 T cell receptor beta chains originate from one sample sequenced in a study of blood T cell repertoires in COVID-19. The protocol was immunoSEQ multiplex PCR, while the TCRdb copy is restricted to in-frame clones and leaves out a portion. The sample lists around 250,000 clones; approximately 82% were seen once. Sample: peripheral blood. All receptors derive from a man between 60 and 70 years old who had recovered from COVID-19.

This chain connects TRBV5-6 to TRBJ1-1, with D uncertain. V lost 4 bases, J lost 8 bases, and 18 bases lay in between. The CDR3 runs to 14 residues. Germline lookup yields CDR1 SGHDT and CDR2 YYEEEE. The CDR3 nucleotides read TGTGCCAGCAGCCTGCCTCCGCGGGTCGGAGAAGCTTTCTTT. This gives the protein CASSLPPRVGEAFF. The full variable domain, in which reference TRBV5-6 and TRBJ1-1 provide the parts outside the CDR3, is DAGVTQSPTHLIKTRGQQVTLRCSPKSGHDTVSWYQQALGQGPQFIFQYYEEEERQRGNFPDRFSGHQFPNYSSELNVNALLLGDSALYLCASSLPPRVGEAFFGQGTRLTVV.

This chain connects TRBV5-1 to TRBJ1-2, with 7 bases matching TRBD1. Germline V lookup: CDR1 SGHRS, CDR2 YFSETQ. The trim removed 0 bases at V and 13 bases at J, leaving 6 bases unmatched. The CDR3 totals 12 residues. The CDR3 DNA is TGCGCCAGCAGCTTGGCAACAGGGGCAGGCACCTTC. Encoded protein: CASSLATGAGTF.

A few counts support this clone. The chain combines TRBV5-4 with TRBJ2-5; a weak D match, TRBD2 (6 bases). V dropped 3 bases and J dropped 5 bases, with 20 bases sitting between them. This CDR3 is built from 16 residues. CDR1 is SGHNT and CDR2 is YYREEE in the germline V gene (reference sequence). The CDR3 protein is CASSSRPGLPGETQYF. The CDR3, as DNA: TGTGCCAGCAGCTCCCGACCGGGACTCCCGGGGGAGACCCAGTACTTC.

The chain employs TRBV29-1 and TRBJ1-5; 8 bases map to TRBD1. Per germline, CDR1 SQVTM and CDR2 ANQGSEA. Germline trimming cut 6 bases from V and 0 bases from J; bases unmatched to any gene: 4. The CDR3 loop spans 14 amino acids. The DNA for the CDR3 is TGCAGCGTAACGACAGGGGATAGCAATCAGCCCCAGCATTTT. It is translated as CSVTTGDSNQPQHF.

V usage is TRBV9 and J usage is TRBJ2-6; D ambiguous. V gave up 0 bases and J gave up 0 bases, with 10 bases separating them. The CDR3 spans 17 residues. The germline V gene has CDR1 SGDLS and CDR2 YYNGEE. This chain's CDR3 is CASSVAPSGSGANVLTF. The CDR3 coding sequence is TGTGCCAGCAGCGTAGCCCCCTCCGGCTCTGGGGCCAACGTCCTGACTTTC. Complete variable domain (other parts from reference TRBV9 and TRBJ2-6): DSGVTQTPKHLITATGQRVTLRCSPRSGDLSVYWYQQSLDQGLQFLIQYYNGEERAKGNILERFSAQQFPDLHSELNLSSLELGDSALYFCASSVAPSGSGANVLTFGAGSRLTVL.

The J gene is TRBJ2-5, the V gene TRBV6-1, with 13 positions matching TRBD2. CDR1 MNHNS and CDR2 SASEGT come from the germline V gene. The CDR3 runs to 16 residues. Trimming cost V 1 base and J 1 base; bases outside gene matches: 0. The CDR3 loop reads CASSEGLAGGQETQYF. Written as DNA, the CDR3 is TGTGCCAGCAGTGAAGGACTAGCGGGGGGCCAAGAGACCCAGTACTTC.

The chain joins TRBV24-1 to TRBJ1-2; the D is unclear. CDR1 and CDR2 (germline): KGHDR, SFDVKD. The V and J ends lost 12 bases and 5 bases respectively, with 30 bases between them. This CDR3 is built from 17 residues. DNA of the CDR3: TGTGCCCCCCCCGTGGATGATGAACCGATGGGCATGTATGGCTACACCTTC. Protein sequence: CAPPVDDEPMGMYGYTF.

In DNA, the CDR3 is TGCGCCAGCAGCGAGGCCCCCGCCGGGGGCTACACCTTC. This sequence encodes CASSEAPAGGYTF. The V call is TRBV5-1, the J call TRBJ1-2; D not certain. Looked up from germline, CDR1 is SGHRS and CDR2 is YFSETQ. Trimming removed 4 bases at V and 8 bases at J, with 15 bases between. The length of the CDR3 is 13 residues.

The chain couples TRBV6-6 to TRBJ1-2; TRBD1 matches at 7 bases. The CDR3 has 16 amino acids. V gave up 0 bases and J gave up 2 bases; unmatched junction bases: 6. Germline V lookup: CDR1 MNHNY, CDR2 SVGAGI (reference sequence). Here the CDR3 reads CASSYSGRGQNYGYTF. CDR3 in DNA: TGTGCCAGCAGTTACTCGGGCAGGGGACAGAACTATGGCTACACCTTC.

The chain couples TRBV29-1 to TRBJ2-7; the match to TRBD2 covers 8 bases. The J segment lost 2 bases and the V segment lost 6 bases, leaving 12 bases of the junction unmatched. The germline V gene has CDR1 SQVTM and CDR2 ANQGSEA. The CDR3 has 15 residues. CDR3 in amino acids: CSVVQGAGEAYEQYF. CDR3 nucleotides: TGCAGCGTCGTACAGGGAGCGGGAGAAGCCTACGAGCAGTACTTC.

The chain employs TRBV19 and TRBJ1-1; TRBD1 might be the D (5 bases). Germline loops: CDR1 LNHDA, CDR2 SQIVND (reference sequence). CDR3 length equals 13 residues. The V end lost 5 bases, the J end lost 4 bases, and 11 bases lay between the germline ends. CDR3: CASSFRARTEAFF. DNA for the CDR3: TGTGCCAGTAGTTTCAGGGCCCGCACTGAAGCTTTCTTT.

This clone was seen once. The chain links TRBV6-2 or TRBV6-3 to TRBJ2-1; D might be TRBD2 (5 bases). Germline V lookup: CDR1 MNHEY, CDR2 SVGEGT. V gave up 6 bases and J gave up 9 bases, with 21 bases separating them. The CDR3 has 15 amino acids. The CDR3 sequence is CASSQPKQLGGEQFF. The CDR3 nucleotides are TGTGCCAGCAGCCAGCCAAAGCAACTAGGAGGTGAGCAGTTCTTC.

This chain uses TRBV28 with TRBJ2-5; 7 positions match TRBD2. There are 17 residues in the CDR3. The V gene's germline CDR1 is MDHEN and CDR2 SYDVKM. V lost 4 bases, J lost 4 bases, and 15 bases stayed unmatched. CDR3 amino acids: CASSSTLLAGGRETQYF. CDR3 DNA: TGTGCCAGCAGTTCCACTTTACTAGCCGGGGGGAGAGAGACCCAGTACTTC.